The text below deals with one T cell receptor beta chain. One end of the junction is discordant with germline, which a read error may explain. The data were taken from a study of tumor and adjacent non-tumor tissue in lung cancer. CDR1 is SGHAT, CDR2 FQNNGV, per germline. This CDR3 is 17 amino acids long. A modified ARM-PCR protocol with three rounds of nested PCR amplified TCRbeta. From the multiplex PCR reads, TCRdb called clonotypes with MiXCR, one entry per CDR3 protein. The table includes some 80,000 distinct CDR3 sequences, around 77% detected once. This sample's RNA came from whole unsorted tissue.

The specimen sequenced was lung tumor tissue. The origin of this receptor is a woman in her thirties or forties with non-small cell lung cancer. The chain links TRBV11-2 to TRBJ2-6; D is undetermined. The CDR3 region is CARSPNLKGSGTNVLTF. The CDR3 DNA reads TGTGCCAGGAGTCCGAACTTGAAGGGCTCTGGGACCAACGTCCTGACTTTC.